One and the same sample provided the 13 T cell receptor beta chains below, sequenced in a study of blood T cells in healthy people across ages. For the second PCR, which ran for about 6 to 11 cycles, a sample-barcoded 5' primer and a J-beta primer mix were used. TCRdb re-called the 5' RACE reads through MiXCR, storing one row per CDR3 protein. The sample contains 1.5 million to 1.8 million distinct CDR3 sequences, roughly 43% of which appear only once. Sequenced sample: blood. The receptors were gathered from a woman aged 18-29 years in good health.

The rearrangement joins TRBV7-9 to TRBJ1-4, with D uncertain. CDR3 size: 10 residues. V was trimmed by 8 bases and J by 7 bases, leaving 5 bases between them. Germline values: CDR1 SEHNR, CDR2 FQNEAQ (reference sequence). Written as DNA, the CDR3 is TGTGCCAGCGGTACTGAAAAACTGTTTTTT. Its protein product is CASGTEKLFF.

This clonotype was found a few times. This rearrangement joins TRBV6-1 to TRBJ1-2; perhaps TRBD1 as D (6 bases). CDR3 length equals 15 residues. V gave up 3 bases and J gave up 5 bases, with 16 bases separating them. Germline lookup yields CDR1 MNHNS and CDR2 SASEGT. The DNA for the CDR3 is TGTGCCAGCAGTGAGAGGGGCAGGGGCGAGTATGGCTACACCTTC. It encodes CASSERGRGEYGYTF.

This clonotype has a handful of counts. CDR3 sequence: CSARAPPGQGNYGYTF. The CDR3 DNA follows: TGCAGTGCTAGAGCTCCCCCGGGACAGGGAAATTATGGCTACACCTTC. V gene TRBV20-1 combines with J gene TRBJ1-2; 9 nucleotides match TRBD1. Germline CDR1 is DFQATT and CDR2 is SNEGSKA (reference sequence). The CDR3 has 16 amino acids. Trimming took 1 base from V and 5 from J; bases not matched to a gene: 11.

This chain connects TRBV6-5 to TRBJ2-1; D might be TRBD1 or TRBD2, each matching 5 bases. CDR1 MNHEY and CDR2 SVGAGI come from the germline V gene. The CDR3 sequence is 14 residues long. Trimming cost V 5 bases and J 9 bases, with 17 bases left between them. CDR3 amino acids: CASSDYRRSVEQFF. CDR3 bases: TGTGCCAGCAGTGATTACAGGAGGTCGGTTGAGCAGTTCTTC.

This clonotype came up a few times. The V gene is TRBV10-3, the J gene TRBJ1-1; 8 bases match TRBD1. From germline, CDR1 is ENHRY and CDR2 SYGVKD. V dropped 7 bases and J dropped 3; count of bases not matched to a gene: 7. CDR3 size: 14 residues. CDR3 residues: CAITRQGPDTEAFF. CDR3 in DNA: TGTGCCATCACACGACAGGGGCCTGACACTGAAGCTTTCTTT.

This clonotype was seen a handful of times. This chain joins TRBV7-9 and TRBJ2-5, with D perhaps being TRBD1 or TRBD2 (5 bases each). CDR3 length: 14 amino acids. With 1 base removed from V and 11 bases from J, the gap between germline ends came to 17 bases. The germline V gene encodes CDR1 SEHNR and CDR2 FQNEAQ (reference sequence). This CDR3 reads CASSLVREGIEQYF. CDR3 sequence (DNA): TGTGCCAGCAGCTTAGTACGTGAGGGGATTGAGCAGTACTTC. Using reference TRBV7-9 and TRBJ2-5 for the parts outside the CDR3, the full variable domain is DTGVSQNPRHKITKRGQNVTFRCDPISEHNRLYWYRQTLGQGPEFLTYFQNEAQLEKSRLLSDRFSAERPKGSFSTLEIQRTEQGDSAMYLCASSLVREGIEQYFGPGTRLLVL.

This clonotype was observed a handful of times. The chain is built from TRBV18 and TRBJ2-1; D is possibly TRBD2 (7 bases). CDR3 length equals 17 residues. CDR1 KGHSH and CDR2 LQKENI come from the germline V gene. V lost 2 bases and J lost 2, with 16 bases in between. The CDR3 reads CASSPNPGGGAYNEQFF. CDR3 bases: TGTGCCAGCTCACCAAATCCCGGCGGGGGCGCCTACAATGAGCAGTTCTTC.

This clonotype has more than one count but fewer than ten. This chain connects TRBV28 to TRBJ1-6, with TRBD1 as a possible D gene (5 bases). Trimming took 3 bases from V and 0 from J, leaving 9 bases between them. CDR3 length equals 16 residues. Germline values: CDR1 MDHEN, CDR2 SYDVKM. In DNA, the CDR3 is TGTGCCAGCAGTTTCGGGGGAAGCTCCTATAATTCACCCCTCCACTTT. It yields the protein CASSFGGSSYNSPLHF.

The chain couples TRBV29-1 to TRBJ2-1, with D uncertain. The ends were cut back, 6 bases at V and 8 bases at J, with 8 bases in the middle. CDR3 length equals 10 residues. In germline, CDR1 is SQVTM, CDR2 ANQGSEA. The chain's CDR3 is CSVKTDEQFF. CDR3 nucleotide sequence: TGCAGCGTCAAGACCGATGAGCAGTTCTTC.

The chain employs TRBV7-8 and TRBJ1-2; TRBD1 is a possible D gene (5 bases). The CDR3 is 13 residues long. Germline assignment: CDR1 SGHVS and CDR2 FQNEAQ. The V gene lost 2 bases and the J gene lost 5 bases, with 9 bases spanning the gap. For the CDR3, the DNA is TGTGCCAGCAGCTTAATGGGGCAGTATGGCTACACCTTC. It translates to CASSLMGQYGYTF.

J is TRBJ2-3 and V is TRBV20-1, with TRBD2 matching 10 bases. Germline trimming cut 7 bases from V and 4 bases from J; bases unmatched to any gene: 11. Germline V gene data show CDR1 as DFQATT and CDR2 as SNEGSKA (reference sequence). The CDR3 covers 15 residues. CDR3 DNA: TGCAGTGTCACGAGGGCTAGCGGGAGCTCAGATACGCAGTATTTT. Its translation is CSVTRASGSSDTQYF.

The chain combines TRBV12-3 or TRBV12-4 with TRBJ1-1; no clear D gene. The CDR3 covers 13 residues. V shed 3 bases and J shed 5 bases, with 10 bases lying between them. The DNA for the CDR3 is TGTGCCAGCAGTTTCTTCGCCGGTACTGAAGCTTTCTTT. It encodes CASSFFAGTEAFF.

As DNA, the CDR3 is TGCAGTGCTAGAGACTGGCGAGAGACCCAGTACTTC. Amino acids: CSARDWRETQYF. The V gene is TRBV20-1, the J gene TRBJ2-5, with D unclear. The CDR3 is made up of 12 amino acids. The V end lost 0 bases, the J end lost 4 bases, and 6 bases lay between the germline ends. CDR1 DFQATT and CDR2 SNEGSKA come from the germline V gene (reference sequence).